This entry lists 2 T cell receptor beta chains sequenced from one sample in a study of blood T cell repertoires in COVID-19. The method was immunoSEQ multiplex PCR; TCRdb's version includes in-frame clones alone and lacks a portion of them. The sample contains 300,000 to 450,000 clones, roughly 85% of which appear only once. The sequenced sample consisted of peripheral blood. The receptor set was obtained from a woman aged 18-29 years with acute or convalescent COVID-19.

This chain connects TRBV7-3 to TRBJ2-6; no firm D call. Germline-derived CDR1 and CDR2 are SGHTA and FQGTGA. The CDR3 is 18 amino acids. The V end was cut by 0 bases, the J end by 0 bases, with 12 bases between. The CDR3: CASSLTPRFSSGANVLTF. The CDR3 region has the DNA TGTGCCAGCAGCTTAACCCCCAGGTTTTCCTCTGGGGCCAACGTCCTGACTTTC.

The chain employs TRBV7-6 and TRBJ1-2, with 10 bases matching TRBD1. The germline V gene has CDR1 SGHVS and CDR2 FNYEAQ. V was pared by 2 bases and J by 7 bases, with 10 bases of the junction left unmatched. This CDR3 spans 16 amino acids. CDR3 bases: TGTGCCAGCAGCTTACGGTCGGGACAGGGGATCCCTGGCTACACCTTC. Its translation is CASSLRSGQGIPGYTF.